This T cell receptor beta chain was identified in a study of low-dose radiotherapy and immunotherapy resistance in tumors. Turning to the study itself: Doses of 0.5 Gy per fraction every 2 weeks, totaling 6.5 Gy, went to Cohort 1. Intravenous administration to patients comprised nivolumab at 240 mg every two weeks and ipilimumab at 1 mg/kg every six weeks. Every two weeks, cyclophosphamide 200 mg/m2 was infused one day before radiation plus immunotherapy. Oral aspirin 300 mg was taken by patients daily for four cycles from cycle 1 day 1.

Primers targeting TRAV and TRBV primed first-strand cDNA, covering alpha and beta chains. The authors amplified TCRs for around 20 PCR cycles with a constant-region primer and a V-primer adapter. One entry per CDR3 protein, called by TCRdb with MiXCR from the reads. There are around 7,100 distinct CDR3 sequences in the sample; around 53% occur only once, and roughly 13% lies in the top ten. This CDR3 spans 14 amino acids. Trimming left V 1 base short and J 4 bases short, with 7 bases between. Germline V lookup: CDR1 LGHDT, CDR2 YNNKEL (reference sequence). V is TRBV3-1 and J is TRBJ1-4; no definite D call. This sequence originates from a human donor with advanced metastatic prostate, ovarian, gallbladder or colorectal cancer (not recorded which). This table probably holds off-target reads from a library built for another chain. CDR3 loop: CASSQGIGNEKLFF. In DNA form, the CDR3 reads TGTGCCAGCAGCCAAGGGATCGGTAATGAAAAACTGTTTTTT. The whole variable domain, filled in from reference TRBV3-1 and TRBJ1-4, reads DTAVSQTPKYLVTQMGNDKSIKCEQNLGHDTMYWYKQDSKKFLKIMFSYNNKELIINETVPNRFSPKSPDKAHLNLHINSLELGDSAVYFCASSQGIGNEKLFFGSGTQLSVL.